This TCR beta chain was obtained from a study of T cells expressing NK-cell markers. Overall study context: Repertoire data for TCR beta were derived from sorted T cells (CD3+CD56+NKG2C+, CD3+CD56+NKG2C- and CD3+CD56-NKG2C+). The study sequenced eight donors, seven HCMV-seropositive and one seronegative.

Turning to this clonotype: Its antigen is unknown.

Overall study results and limits: These clonotypes, the leaders elsewhere, also led the CD3+CD56-NKG2C+ fraction in four donors.

The cDNA for TCR beta came from 5'RACE template switching with UMIs. With the 5' RACE reads reprocessed, TCRdb shows one record per CDR3 protein and no DNA. Found here are some 500,000 distinct CDR3 sequences; the top ten clones hold more than 1.4%. The CDR3 length is 17 residues. The germline V gene encodes CDR1 LNHDA and CDR2 SQIVND (reference sequence). This chain joins TRBV19 and TRBJ1-2; no DNA is available, so the TRBD1 call from TCRdb remains unchecked. The receptor was isolated from a woman in her fifties or sixties in good health. Sequencing was performed on blood T cells: a sorted CD56 or NKG2C T cell subset, CD4+ or CD8+ T cells, or bulk PBMC T cells (not recorded which). The CDR3: CASSIRDSVALGYGYTF.